This T cell receptor (beta chain) was captured by sequencing in a study of T cells after yellow fever vaccination. Study-wide context: With SMART-Seq v4 Ultra Low Input, the fractions containing low cell numbers were prepared. Findings and caveats of the study: Most clones from primary vaccination resurfaced after the booster (around 97% CD4, 88% CD8).

The CDR3 has 12 residues. In germline, CDR1 is MDHEN, CDR2 SYDVKM. V was cut by 8 bases and J by 7 bases, with 9 bases left in between. UMIs were added to TCR cDNA along with a universal primer site when it was made by 5'RACE template switching. TCRdb itself ran the 5' RACE reads through MiXCR, one entry per CDR3 protein. The data contain 300,000 to 400,000 distinct CDR3 sequences, roughly 6.2% of them seen just once; the ten biggest clones take up over 12%. Remarks on this clonotype: Antigen unknown.

V gene TRBV28 combines with J gene TRBJ1-6; no firm D call. This clonotype was obtained from a man aged 25 to 40 who received the YFV17D yellow fever vaccine. The specimen was PBMCs, collected 5 days after the yellow fever booster vaccination. CDR3 DNA sequence: TGTGCCAGCGGTGTCCAAAATTCACCCCTCCACTTT. Its protein is CASGVQNSPLHF.